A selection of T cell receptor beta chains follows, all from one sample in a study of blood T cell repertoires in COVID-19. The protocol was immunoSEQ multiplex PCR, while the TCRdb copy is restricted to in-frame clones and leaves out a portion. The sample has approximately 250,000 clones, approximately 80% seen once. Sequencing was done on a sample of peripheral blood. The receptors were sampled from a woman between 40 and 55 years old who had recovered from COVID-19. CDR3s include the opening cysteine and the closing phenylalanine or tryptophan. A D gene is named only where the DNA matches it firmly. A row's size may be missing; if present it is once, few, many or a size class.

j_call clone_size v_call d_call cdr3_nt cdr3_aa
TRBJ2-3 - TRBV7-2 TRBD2 TGTGCCAGCCCGACCAGCGGGGGGATAGATACGCAGTATTTT CASPTSGGIDTQYF
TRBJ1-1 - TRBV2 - TGTGCCAGCAAGGAGGGCACAGTAGGGACTGAAGCTTTCTTT CASKEGTVGTEAFF
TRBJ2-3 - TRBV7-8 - TGTGCCAGCAGCTTCCAAGTCGGAGATACGCAGTATTTT CASSFQVGDTQYF
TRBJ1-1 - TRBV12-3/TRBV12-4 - TGTGCCAGCAATAAACAGACCCTTGAAGCTTTCTTT CASNKQTLEAFF
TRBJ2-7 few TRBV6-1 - TGTGCCAGCAGTGAAGCATTGGGTCAGGGCCACGAGCAGTACTTC CASSEALGQGHEQYF
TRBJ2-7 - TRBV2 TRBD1 TGTGCCAGCAGCGCCGGGACAGGGACCGAGCAGTACTTC CASSAGTGTEQYF
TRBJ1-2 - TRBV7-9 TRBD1 TGTGCCAGCAGCGATACGACTCGGTTGACAGGGGATAAAGGCTACACCTTC CASSDTTRLTGDKGYTF
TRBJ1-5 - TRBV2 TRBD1 TGTGCCAGCTCCCCGGGACAGGGTTTATTTTGGCCCCAGCATTTT CASSPGQGLFWPQHF
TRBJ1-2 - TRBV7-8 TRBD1 TGTGCCAGCAGCTTCACCGTTGGACAGGGTTATGGCTACACCTTC CASSFTVGQGYGYTF
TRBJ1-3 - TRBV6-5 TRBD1 TGTGCCAGCAGTACAACAGGGGCTGGAAACACCATATATTTT CASSTTGAGNTIYF
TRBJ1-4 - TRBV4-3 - TGCGCCAGCAGCCAAGAGCCCAGCGGGTCTAATGAAAAACTGTTTTTT CASSQEPSGSNEKLFF
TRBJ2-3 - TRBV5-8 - TGTGCCAGCAGCCGAAAGCAGGGACTCACAGATACGCAGTATTTT CASSRKQGLTDTQYF
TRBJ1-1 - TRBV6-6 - TGTGCCAGCAACGCGGCAAACACTGAAGCTTTCTTT CASNAANTEAFF
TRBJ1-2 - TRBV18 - TGTGCCAGCTCACCATCGGGTCTCCAGAGCTCAAAAGGCTACACCTTC CASSPSGLQSSKGYTF
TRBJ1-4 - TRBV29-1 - TGCAGCGGCGCGAGCATCGGTGAAAAACTGTTTTTT CSGASIGEKLFF
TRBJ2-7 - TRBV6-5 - TGTGCCAGCACCGGGTCTGCCTACGAGCAGTACTTC CASTGSAYEQYF
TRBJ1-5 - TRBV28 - TGTGCCAGCAGTTTAAGGCAGGCGTGGAATCAGCCCCAGCATTTT CASSLRQAWNQPQHF
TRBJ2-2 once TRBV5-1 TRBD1 TGCGCCAGCAGCGCCCGGACAGGGACGGGTTACACCGGGGAGCTGTTTTTT CASSARTGTGYTGELFF
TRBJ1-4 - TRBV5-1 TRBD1 TGCGCCAGCAGCCTTTCGACAGGGGTGACTGAAAAACTGTTTTTT CASSLSTGVTEKLFF
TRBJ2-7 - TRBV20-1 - TGCAGTGCTAGTATGTTAGAGGTCTCCTACGAGCAGTACTTC CSASMLEVSYEQYF
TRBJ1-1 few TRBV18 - TGTGCCAGCTCACCATCCGGGGACTCGAACACTGAAGCTTTCTTT CASSPSGDSNTEAFF
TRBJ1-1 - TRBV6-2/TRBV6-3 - TGTGCCAGCAGTTACCCCGCAGGGAGGGCGAGAACTGAAGCTTTCTTT CASSYPAGRARTEAFF
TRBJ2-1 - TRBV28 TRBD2 TGTGCCAGCAGTTCCCCGGGGGGGTCGAGCTCCTACAATGAGCAGTTCTTC CASSSPGGSSSYNEQFF
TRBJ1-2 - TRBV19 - TGTGCCAGTAGTATGGGGGACTGGATAGGCTACACCTTC CASSMGDWIGYTF
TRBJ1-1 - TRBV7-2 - TGTGCCAGTCTCTCGGGGGGAAACACTGAAGCTTTCTTT CASLSGGNTEAFF
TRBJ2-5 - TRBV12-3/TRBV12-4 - TGTGCCAGCAGAATTTTAGATCGAGAGACCCAGTACTTC CASRILDRETQYF
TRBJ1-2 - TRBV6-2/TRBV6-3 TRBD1 TGTGCCAGCAGTTACGCTTCACAGGGGGACTATGGCTACACCTTC CASSYASQGDYGYTF
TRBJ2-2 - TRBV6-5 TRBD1 TGTGCCAGCAGGGCACAGGGGAATGCCGGGGAGCTGTTTTTT CASRAQGNAGELFF
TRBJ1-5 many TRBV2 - TGTGCCAGCAGTGAATGGGCGGGTTTGGGACCCCAGCATTTT CASSEWAGLGPQHF
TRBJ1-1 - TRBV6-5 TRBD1 TGTGCCAGCAGTTACACGGGGACAGGGAACACTGAAGCTTTCTTT CASSYTGTGNTEAFF
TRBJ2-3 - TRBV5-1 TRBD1 TGCGCCAGCAGCATGACAGGGGGGACTAAGTATACGCAGTATTTT CASSMTGGTKYTQYF
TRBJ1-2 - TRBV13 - TGTGCCAGCTCCGGGGGGGCGCAAGGATATGGCTACACCTTC CASSGGAQGYGYTF
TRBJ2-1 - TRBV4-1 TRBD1 TGCGCCAGCAGCCCTTCCCCGCGGACAGGGATTAATGAGCAGTTCTTC CASSPSPRTGINEQFF
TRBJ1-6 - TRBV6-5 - TGTGCCAGCAGCACGGGGTACGGTTCGTATTCACCCCTCCACTTT CASSTGYGSYSPLHF
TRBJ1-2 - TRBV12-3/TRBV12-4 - TGTGCCAGCAGTTTAAAACCTCTCGGTGGCTACACCTTC CASSLKPLGGYTF
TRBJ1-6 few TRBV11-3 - TGTGCCAGCAGCTTAGAGGGCAATTCACCCCTCCACTTT CASSLEGNSPLHF
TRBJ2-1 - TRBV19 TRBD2 TGTGCCACTGGACTAGCGGGGGAAGACAATGAGCAGTTCTTC CATGLAGEDNEQFF
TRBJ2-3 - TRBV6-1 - TGTGCCAGCAGTGAGAGAGTGGGGCGGGGACTCTCCACAGATACGCAGTATTTT CASSERVGRGLSTDTQYF
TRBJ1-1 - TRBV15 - TGTGCCACCAGCAGAGATATCCTGCGCCGGGTGAACACTGAAGCTTTCTTT CATSRDILRRVNTEAFF
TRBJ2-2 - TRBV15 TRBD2 TGTGCCACCAGCATGGCTAGCGGGGGGGCGTACACCGGGGAGCTGTTTTTT CATSMASGGAYTGELFF
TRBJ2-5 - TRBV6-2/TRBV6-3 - TGTGCCAGCAGCTTCGGCGGAGGGGGCGTCGTAGGGGAGACCCAGTACTTC CASSFGGGGVVGETQYF
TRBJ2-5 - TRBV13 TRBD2 TGTGCCAGCAGCCGTACGGGGGGGCTAGAGACCCAGTACTTC CASSRTGGLETQYF
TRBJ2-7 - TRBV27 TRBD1 TGTGCCAGCAGTCACAGGGGCGGTTTCTACGAGCAGTACTTC CASSHRGGFYEQYF
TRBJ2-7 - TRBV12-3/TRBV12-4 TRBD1 TGTGCCAGCAGCTGGGACAGGGGTTCCCTGTACTTC CASSWDRGSLYF